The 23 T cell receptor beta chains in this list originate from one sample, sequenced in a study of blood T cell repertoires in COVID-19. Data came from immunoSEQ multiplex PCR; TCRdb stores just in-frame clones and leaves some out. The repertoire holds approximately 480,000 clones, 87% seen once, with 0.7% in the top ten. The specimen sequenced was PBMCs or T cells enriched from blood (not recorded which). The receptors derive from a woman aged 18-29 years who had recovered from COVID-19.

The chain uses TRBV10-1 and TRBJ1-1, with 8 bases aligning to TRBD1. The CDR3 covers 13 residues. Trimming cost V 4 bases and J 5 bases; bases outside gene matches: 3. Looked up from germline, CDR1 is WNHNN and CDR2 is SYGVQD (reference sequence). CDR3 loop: CASSGDRSTEAFF. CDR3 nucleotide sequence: TGCGCCAGCAGTGGGGACAGGTCGACTGAAGCTTTCTTT.

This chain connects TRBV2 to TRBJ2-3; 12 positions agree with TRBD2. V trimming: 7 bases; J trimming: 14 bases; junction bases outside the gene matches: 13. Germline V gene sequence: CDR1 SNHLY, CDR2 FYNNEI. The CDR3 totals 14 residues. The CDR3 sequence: CASNRLAGAGRPYF. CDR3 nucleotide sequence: TGTGCCAGCAACCGACTAGCGGGGGCGGGCCGCCCGTATTTT.

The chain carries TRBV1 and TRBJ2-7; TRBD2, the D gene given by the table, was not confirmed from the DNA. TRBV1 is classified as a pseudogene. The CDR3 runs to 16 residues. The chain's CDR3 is CTSSQATSGVSYEQYF. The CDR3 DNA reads TGCACCAGCAGCCAGGCGACTAGCGGGGTATCCTACGAGCAGTACTTC.

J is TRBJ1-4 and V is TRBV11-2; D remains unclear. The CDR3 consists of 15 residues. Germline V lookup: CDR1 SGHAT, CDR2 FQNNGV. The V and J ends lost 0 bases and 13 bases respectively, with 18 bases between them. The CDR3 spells CASSLDKVGMEGLFF. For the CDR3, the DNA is TGTGCCAGCAGCTTAGATAAGGTGGGGATGGAGGGACTGTTTTTT.

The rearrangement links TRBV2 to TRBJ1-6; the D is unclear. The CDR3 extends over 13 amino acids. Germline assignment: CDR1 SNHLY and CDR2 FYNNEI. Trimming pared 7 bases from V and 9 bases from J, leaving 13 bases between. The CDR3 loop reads CASMWVEGSPLHF. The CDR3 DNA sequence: TGTGCCAGCATGTGGGTGGAGGGTTCACCCCTCCACTTT.

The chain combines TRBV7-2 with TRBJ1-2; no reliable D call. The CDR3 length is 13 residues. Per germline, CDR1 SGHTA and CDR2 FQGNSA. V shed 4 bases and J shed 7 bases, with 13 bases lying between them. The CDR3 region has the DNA TGTGCCAGCAGCTCTTCCCCTTGGGCTGGCTACACCTTC. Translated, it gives CASSSSPWAGYTF.

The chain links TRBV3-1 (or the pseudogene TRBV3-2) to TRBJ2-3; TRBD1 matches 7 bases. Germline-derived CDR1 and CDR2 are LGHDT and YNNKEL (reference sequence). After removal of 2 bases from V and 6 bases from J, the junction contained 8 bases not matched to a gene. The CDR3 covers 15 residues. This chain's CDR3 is CASSQTGQLGDTQYF. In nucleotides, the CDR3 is TGTGCCAGCAGCCAAACGGGACAGCTTGGGGATACGCAGTATTTT.

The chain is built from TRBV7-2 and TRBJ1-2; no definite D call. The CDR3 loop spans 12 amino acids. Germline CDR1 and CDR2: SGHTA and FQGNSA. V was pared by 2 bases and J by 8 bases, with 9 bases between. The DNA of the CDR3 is TGTGCCAGCAGCTTATCTGGGAGGGGCTACACCTTC. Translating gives CASSLSGRGYTF.

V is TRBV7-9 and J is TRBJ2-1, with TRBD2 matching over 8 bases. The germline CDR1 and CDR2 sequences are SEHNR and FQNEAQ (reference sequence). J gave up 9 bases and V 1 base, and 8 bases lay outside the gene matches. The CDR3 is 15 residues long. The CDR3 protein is CASSLELTGRVEQFF. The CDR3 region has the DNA TGTGCCAGCAGCTTAGAACTGACCGGGAGGGTTGAGCAGTTCTTC.

Here the CDR3 DNA reads TGCGCCAGCAGCCAATACGGTAAGCGCGCTGAAGCTTTCTTT. Translating it yields CASSQYGKRAEAFF. V is TRBV4-1 and J is TRBJ1-1; no clear D. Per germline, CDR1 MGHRA and CDR2 YSYEKL. Trimming stripped 2 bases from V and 6 bases from J, with 13 bases between. This CDR3 has 14 amino acids.

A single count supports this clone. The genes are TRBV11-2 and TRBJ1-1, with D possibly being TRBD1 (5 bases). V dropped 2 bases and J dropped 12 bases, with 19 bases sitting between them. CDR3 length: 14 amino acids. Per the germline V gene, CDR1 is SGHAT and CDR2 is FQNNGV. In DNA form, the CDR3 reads TGTGCCAGCAGCTTAACTGGAGGGGCGGTCTCGTCTTTCTTT. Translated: CASSLTGGAVSSFF.

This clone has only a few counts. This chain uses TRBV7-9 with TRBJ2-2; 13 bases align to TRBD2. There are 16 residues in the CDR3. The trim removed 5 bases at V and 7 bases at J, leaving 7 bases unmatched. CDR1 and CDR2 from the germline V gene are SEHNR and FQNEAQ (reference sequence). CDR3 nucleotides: TGTGCCAGCAGCCTCCGACTAGCGGGGGGAATCGGGGAGCTGTTTTTT. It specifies CASSLRLAGGIGELFF. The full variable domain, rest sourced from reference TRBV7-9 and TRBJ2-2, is DTGVSQNPRHKITKRGQNVTFRCDPISEHNRLYWYRQTLGQGPEFLTYFQNEAQLEKSRLLSDRFSAERPKGSFSTLEIQRTEQGDSAMYLCASSLRLAGGIGELFFGEGSRLTVL.

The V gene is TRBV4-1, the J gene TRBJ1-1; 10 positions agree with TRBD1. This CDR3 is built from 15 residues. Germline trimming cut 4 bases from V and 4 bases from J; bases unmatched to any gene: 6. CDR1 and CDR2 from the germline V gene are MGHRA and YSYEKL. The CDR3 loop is CASSRQGAWGTEAFF. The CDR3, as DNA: TGCGCCAGCAGCCGACAGGGGGCATGGGGCACTGAAGCTTTCTTT.

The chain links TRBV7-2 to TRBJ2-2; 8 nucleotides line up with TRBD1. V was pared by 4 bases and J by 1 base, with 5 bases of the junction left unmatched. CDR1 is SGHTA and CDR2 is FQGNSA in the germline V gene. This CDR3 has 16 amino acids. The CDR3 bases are TGTGCCAGCAGCTCAGACAGGGGAGAGAACACCGGGGAGCTGTTTTTT. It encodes CASSSDRGENTGELFF.

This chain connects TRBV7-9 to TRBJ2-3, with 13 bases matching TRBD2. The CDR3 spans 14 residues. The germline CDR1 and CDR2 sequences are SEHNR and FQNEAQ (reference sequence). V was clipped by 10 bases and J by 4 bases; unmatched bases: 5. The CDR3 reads CATRTSGGADTQYF. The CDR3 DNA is TGTGCCACCCGGACTAGCGGGGGTGCAGATACGCAGTATTTT.

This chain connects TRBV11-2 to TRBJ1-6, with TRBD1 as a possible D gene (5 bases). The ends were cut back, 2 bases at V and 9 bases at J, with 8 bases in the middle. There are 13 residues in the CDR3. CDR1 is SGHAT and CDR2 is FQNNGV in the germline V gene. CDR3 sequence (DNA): TGTGCCAGCAGCTTAATGGGGGGTTCACCCCTCCACTTT. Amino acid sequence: CASSLMGGSPLHF.

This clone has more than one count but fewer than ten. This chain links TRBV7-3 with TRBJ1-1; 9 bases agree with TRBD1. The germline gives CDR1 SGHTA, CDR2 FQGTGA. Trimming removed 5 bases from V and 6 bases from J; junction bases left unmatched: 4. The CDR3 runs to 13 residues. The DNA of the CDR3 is TGTGCCAGCAGCGCGGACAGGGGAGCTGAAGCTTTCTTT. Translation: CASSADRGAEAFF.

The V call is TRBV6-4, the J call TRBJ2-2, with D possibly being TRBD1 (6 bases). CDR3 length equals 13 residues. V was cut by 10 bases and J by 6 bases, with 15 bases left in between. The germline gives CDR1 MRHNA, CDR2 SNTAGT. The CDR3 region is CAIEDRLAGELFF. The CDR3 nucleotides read TGTGCCATTGAGGACAGATTAGCCGGGGAGCTGTTTTTT.

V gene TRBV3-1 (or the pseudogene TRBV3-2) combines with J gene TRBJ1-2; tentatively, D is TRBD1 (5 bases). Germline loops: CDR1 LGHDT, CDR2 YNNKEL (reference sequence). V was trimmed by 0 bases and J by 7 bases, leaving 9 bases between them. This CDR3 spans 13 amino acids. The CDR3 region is CASSQDLGGGYTF. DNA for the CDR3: TGTGCCAGCAGCCAAGATTTGGGGGGTGGCTACACCTTC.

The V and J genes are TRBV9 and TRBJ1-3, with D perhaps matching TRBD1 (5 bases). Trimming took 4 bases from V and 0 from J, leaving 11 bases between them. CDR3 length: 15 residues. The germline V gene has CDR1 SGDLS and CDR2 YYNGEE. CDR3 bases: TGTGCCAGCAGCCCCCGGACACTCTCTGGAAACACCATATATTTT. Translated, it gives CASSPRTLSGNTIYF.

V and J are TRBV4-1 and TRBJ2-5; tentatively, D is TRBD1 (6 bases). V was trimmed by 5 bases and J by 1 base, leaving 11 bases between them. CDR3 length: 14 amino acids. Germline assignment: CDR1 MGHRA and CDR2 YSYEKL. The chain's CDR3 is CASSLKQGQETQYF. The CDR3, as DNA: TGCGCCAGCAGCTTAAAACAGGGCCAAGAGACCCAGTACTTC.

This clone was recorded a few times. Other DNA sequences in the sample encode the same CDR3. The CDR3 protein is CASRPGQIYGYTF. In DNA form, the CDR3 reads TGTGCCAGCAGACCCGGACAGATCTATGGCTACACCTTC. The V and J genes are TRBV12-3 or TRBV12-4 and TRBJ1-2; tentative D call: TRBD1 (6 bases). This CDR3 is built from 13 residues. V dropped 6 bases and J dropped 4 bases, with 12 bases sitting between them.

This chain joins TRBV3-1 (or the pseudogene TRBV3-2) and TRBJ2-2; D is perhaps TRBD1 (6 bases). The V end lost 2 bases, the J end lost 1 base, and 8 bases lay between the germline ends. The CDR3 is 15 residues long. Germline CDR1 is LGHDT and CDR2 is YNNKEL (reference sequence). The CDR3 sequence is CASSQTDRNTGELFF. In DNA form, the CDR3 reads TGTGCCAGCAGCCAAACGGACAGGAACACCGGGGAGCTGTTTTTT.